This T cell receptor (beta chain) was sequenced for a study of T cells in Graves' hyperthyroidism and ophthalmopathy (dated by TCRdb to about 2019). In the study overall: Peripheral blood samples were taken at initial diagnosis, before any treatment was given. A discovery cohort of roughly 100 patients, 43 with Graves' ophthalmopathy and roughly 59 with stable Graves' hyperthyroidism, was used to find distinguishing TCR V-J signatures. The approximately 98 discovery patients were randomly divided into training and test sets at a 7:3 ratio. Once sampling was done, hyperthyroidism patients were given methimazole at a starting dose of 30 mg daily, whereas ophthalmopathy patients were given high-dose intravenous methylprednisolone. Prospective prediction of ophthalmopathy was tested in an independent validation cohort of under 20 hyperthyroidism patients and 15 to 17 patients who later progressed to ophthalmopathy. According to the paper, TCR Vbeta CDR3 sequencing was carried out on some 140 peripheral blood samples, which came from fewer than 50 ophthalmopathy, around 75 hyperthyroidism and approximately 17 progressor patients. Thyroid tissue and blood T-cell repertoires from about six Graves' hyperthyroidism patients were also compared in the study. The research as a whole found: Sample size was not statistically predetermined, and blinding of investigators to group allocation was not performed. Blood samples also contained most of the expanded thyroid clonotypes (frequency above 0.001), which suggests that blood repertoires may reflect thyroid immune responses. In validation, the model predicted progression to ophthalmopathy a median of about 6 months before onset, with approximately 70% sensitivity and just under 75% specificity. Ophthalmopathy was separated from stable hyperthyroidism by a 13 V-J signature model, with about 88% sensitivity and about 81% specificity obtained in cross-validation and 80%/75% obtained in testing.

The germline V gene gives CDR1 as SGDLS and CDR2 as YYNGEE. The CDR3 sequence holds 14 residues, the cysteine and phenylalanine included. Solely the CDR3 DNA is kept, with 42 bases framed from the first base. A distance of 13 bases separates the germline ends of V and J, which lose 4 bases and 3 bases respectively. Moderately to severely active disease, a Clinical Activity Score of at least 3, a NOSPECS grade of at least 4, and a duration under 3 months were present in ophthalmopathy patients. Any patient with an uncontrolled infection, another autoimmune disease, pregnancy or lactation was excluded. Diagnoses were based on clinical symptoms, serum thyroxine and TRAb, thyroid ultrasound and orbital computed tomography. PBMCs were isolated from around 10 ml of fresh peripheral blood by Ficoll-Paque density gradient centrifugation. Total RNA was extracted with Trizol reagent, and quality was checked on an Agilent 2100 Bioanalyzer.

The TCR beta CDR3 regions were amplified from RNA transcripts. A first-round RT-PCR of the TCR CDR3 used the HTBI primer set with the Qiagen OneStep RT-PCR kit. A second multiplex PCR round built the libraries, followed by size selection and purification. Paired-end sequencing of the libraries was performed with 100 bp reads on an Illumina HiSeq2000. As for how the authors treated the data: SOAPnuke was used to process the raw data, throwing out any read that contained adapters or uncalled bases, had a mean Phred below 15, or lacked an exact constant-primer or identifier match. High-quality paired reads were merged using COPE v1.2.5, and each unique nucleotide sequence was defined as a clonotype. Clonotypes were aligned to IMGT TRBV, TRBD and TRBJ reference segments using MiTCR v1.1. Analysis was restricted to V-J combinations with a frequency above 0.0001, which covered over 98% of repertoires. A TCS score was defined as the ratio of F50 (clonal expansion) to E x V (chaos), with BLOSUM62-based TCRdist applied between CDR3 peptides within each V-J. Welch's t-statistics and random forest reduced around 520 V-J features to fewer than 15, which were used in a naive Bayes classifier (R e1071). TCRdb passed the public sequencing reads through fastp at Q25 and MiXCR, retaining productive beta sequences. Identical CDR3 proteins give one entry, which carries the most common genes and DNA. These V and J calls rely on TCRdb rather than the paper's analysis. The table for this sample lists 250,000 to 300,000 distinct CDR3 sequences; roughly 19% of them were counted only once. Jointly, the top ten make up approximately 35% of the sample.

In its sample, this clonotype was seen a few times. Its antigen target is currently unknown. Base qualities were left out, and no much larger clone turns up one base away. Here the chain combines TRBV9 and TRBJ1-1, with the D gene uncertain. The sequence derives from a man aged 50 or older with Graves' ophthalmopathy. Sequenced input: blood. CDR3 loop: CASSLWTTDTEAFF. Read as DNA, the sequence is TGTGCCAGCAGCCTTTGGACGACGGACACTGAAGCTTTCTTT.